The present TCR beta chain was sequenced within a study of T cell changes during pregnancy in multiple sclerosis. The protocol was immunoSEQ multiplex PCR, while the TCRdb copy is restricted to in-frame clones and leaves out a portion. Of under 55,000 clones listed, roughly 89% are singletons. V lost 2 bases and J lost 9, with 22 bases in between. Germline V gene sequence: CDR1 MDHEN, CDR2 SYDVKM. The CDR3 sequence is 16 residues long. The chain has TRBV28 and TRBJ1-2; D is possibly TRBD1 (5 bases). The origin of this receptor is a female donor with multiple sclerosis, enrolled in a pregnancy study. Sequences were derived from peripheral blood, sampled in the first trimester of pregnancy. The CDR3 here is CASSLRGRSPGGRYTF. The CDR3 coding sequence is TGTGCCAGCAGTTTACGGGGCAGGAGCCCGGGGGGTCGCTACACCTTC.